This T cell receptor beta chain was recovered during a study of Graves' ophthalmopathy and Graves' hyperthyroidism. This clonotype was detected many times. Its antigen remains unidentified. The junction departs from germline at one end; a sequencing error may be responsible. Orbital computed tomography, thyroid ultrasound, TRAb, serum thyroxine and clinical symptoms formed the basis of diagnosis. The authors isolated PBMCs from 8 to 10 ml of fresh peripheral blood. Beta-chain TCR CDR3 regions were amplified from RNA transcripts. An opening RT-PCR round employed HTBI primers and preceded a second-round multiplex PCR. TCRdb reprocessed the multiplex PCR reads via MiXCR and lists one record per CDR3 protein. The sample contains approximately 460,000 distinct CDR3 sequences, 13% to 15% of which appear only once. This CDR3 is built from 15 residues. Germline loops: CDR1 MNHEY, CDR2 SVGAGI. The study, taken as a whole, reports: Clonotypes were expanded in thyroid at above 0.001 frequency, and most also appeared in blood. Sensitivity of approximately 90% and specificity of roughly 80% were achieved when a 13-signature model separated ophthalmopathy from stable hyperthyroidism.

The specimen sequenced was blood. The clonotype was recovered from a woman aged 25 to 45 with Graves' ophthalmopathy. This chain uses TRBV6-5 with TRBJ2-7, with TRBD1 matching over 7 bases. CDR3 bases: TGTGCCAGCATTTACGGACAGGCTTCGTCCTACGAGCAGTACTTC. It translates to CASIYGQASSYEQYF.